This T cell receptor (beta chain) was sequenced for a study of T-cell reconstitution after alpha-beta-depleted transplantation in children. Study-wide results and limits: It was reported that alpha-beta T cells came from several hundred expanded graft clones (about two months after transplant). At the one-year point after transplant, T-cell counts and TCRbeta diversity were found to come mostly from T cells that had been newly produced. Recipient T cells and thymic progenitors that survived gave rise to the high TCRbeta diversity observed at day 60 in some patients.

Preparation of the TCRbeta library used unique molecular identifiers. Each CDR3 protein is one row after TCRdb ran MiXCR on the PCR reads. This sample yields 600,000 to 700,000 distinct CDR3 sequences, of which 10% to 15% are seen a single time; around 0.79% belongs to the top ten. CDR3 length: 13 amino acids. Germline V lookup: CDR1 DFQATT, CDR2 SNEGSKA (reference sequence). The V end lost 2 bases, the J end lost 1 base, and 9 bases lay between the germline ends. A note on this clonotype: Its antigen is undetermined.

The material was PBMCs, obtained before TCRalphabeta/CD19-depleted stem cell transplant. The rearrangement links TRBV20-1 to TRBJ2-7; D ambiguous. The TCR comes from a girl aged 2 to 10 with congenital amegakaryocytic thrombocytopenia, due to receive a stem cell transplant. As DNA, the CDR3 is TGCAGTGCTAGAAGGCGGAGATCCTACGAGCAGTACTTC. This encodes CSARRRRSYEQYF.